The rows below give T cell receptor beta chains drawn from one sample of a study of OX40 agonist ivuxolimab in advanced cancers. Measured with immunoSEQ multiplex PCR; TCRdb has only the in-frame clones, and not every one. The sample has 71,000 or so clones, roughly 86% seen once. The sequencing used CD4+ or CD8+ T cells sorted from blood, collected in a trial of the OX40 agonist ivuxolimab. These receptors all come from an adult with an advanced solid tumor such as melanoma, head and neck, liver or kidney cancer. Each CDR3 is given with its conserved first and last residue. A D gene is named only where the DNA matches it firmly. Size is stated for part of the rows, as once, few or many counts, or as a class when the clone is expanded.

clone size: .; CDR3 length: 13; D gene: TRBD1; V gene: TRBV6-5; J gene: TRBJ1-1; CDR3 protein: CATLPGQGSEAFF; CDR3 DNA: TGTGCCACCCTGCCGGGACAGGGGTCGGAAGCTTTCTTT
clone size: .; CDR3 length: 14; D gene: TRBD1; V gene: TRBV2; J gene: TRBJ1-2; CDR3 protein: CASSQDRGNYGYTF; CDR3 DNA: TGTGCCAGCAGTCAGGACAGGGGAAACTATGGCTACACCTTC
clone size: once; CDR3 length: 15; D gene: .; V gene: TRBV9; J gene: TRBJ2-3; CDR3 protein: CASSVVAKAGDTQYF; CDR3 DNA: TGTGCCAGCAGCGTAGTGGCGAAGGCGGGAGATACGCAGTATTTT
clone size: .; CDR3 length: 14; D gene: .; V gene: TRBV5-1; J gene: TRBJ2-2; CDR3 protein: CASSREGNTGELFF; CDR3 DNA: TGCGCCAGCAGCCGCGAAGGGAACACCGGGGAGCTGTTTTTT
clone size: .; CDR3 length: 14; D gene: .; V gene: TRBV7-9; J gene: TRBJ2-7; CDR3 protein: CASSSPAGSYEQYF; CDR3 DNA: TGTGCCAGCAGCTCTCCAGCGGGCTCCTACGAGCAGTACTTC
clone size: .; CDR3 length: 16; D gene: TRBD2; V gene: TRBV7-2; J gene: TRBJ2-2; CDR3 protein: CASSRPTSGNTGELFF; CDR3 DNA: TGTGCCAGCAGCCGACCGACTAGCGGGAACACCGGGGAGCTGTTTTTT
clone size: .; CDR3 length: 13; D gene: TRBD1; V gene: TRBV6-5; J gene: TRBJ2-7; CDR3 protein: CASRDRELYEQYF; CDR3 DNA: TGTGCCAGCAGGGACAGGGAACTCTACGAGCAGTACTTC
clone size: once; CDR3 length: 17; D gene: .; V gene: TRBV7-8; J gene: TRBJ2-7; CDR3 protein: CASSPAGPGASSYEQYF; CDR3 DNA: TGTGCCAGCAGCCCTGCGGGTCCCGGGGCCTCCTCCTACGAGCAGTACTTC
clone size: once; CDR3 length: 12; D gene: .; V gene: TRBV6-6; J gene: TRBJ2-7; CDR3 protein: CASRRMSGEQYF; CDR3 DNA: TGTGCCAGCAGGAGAATGTCGGGGGAACAGTACTTC
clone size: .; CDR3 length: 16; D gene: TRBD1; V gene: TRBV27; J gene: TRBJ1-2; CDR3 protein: CASSLSGQLSNYGYTF; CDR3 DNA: TGTGCCAGCAGTTTATCGGGACAGCTAAGCAACTATGGCTACACCTTC
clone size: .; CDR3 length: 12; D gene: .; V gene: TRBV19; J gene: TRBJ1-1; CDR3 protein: CATRTPNTEAFF; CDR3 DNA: TGTGCCACCCGTACTCCTAACACTGAAGCTTTCTTT
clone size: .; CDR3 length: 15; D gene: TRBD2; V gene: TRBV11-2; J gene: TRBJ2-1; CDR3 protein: CASSLNTGGAGEQFF; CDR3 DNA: TGTGCCAGCAGCTTAAACACGGGAGGGGCGGGTGAGCAGTTCTTC
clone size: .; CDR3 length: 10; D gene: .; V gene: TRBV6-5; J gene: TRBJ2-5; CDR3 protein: CASKEETQYF; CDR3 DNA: TGTGCCAGCAAAGAAGAGACCCAGTACTTC
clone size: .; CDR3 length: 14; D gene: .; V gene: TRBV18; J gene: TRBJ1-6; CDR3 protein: CASSPGGISSPLHF; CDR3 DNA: TGTGCCAGCTCCCCGGGGGGAATTAGTTCACCCCTCCACTTT
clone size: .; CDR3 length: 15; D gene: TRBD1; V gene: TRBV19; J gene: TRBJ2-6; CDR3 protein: CASSSDRAGANVLTF; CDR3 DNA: TGTGCCAGTAGTTCAGACAGGGCCGGGGCCAACGTCCTGACTTTC
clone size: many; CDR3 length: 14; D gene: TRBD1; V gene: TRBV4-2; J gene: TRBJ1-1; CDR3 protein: CASSHPGQGGEAFF; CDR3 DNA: TGTGCCAGCAGCCACCCGGGACAGGGGGGTGAAGCTTTCTTT
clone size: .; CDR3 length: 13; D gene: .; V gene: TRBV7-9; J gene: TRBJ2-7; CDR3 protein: CASSLGAVYEQYF; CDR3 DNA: TGTGCCAGCAGCTTAGGGGCCGTCTACGAGCAGTACTTC
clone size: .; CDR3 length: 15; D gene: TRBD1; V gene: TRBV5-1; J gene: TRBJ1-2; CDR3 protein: CASSFDGTGVYGYTF; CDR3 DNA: TGCGCCAGCAGCTTTGATGGTACAGGGGTATATGGCTACACCTTC
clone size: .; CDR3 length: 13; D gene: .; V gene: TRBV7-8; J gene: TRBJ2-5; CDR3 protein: CASSEPTMETQYF; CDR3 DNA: TGTGCCAGCAGCGAACCCACTATGGAGACCCAGTACTTC
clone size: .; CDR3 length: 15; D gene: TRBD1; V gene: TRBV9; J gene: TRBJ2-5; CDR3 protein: CASSVQGAPQETQYF; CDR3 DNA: TGTGCCAGCAGCGTCCAGGGGGCGCCCCAAGAGACCCAGTACTTC
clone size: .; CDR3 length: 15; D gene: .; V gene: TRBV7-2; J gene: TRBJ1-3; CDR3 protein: CASSLDISSGNTIYF; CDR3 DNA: TGTGCCAGCAGCTTAGACATAAGCTCTGGAAACACCATATATTTT
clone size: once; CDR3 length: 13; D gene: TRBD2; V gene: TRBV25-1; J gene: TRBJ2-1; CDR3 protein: CAISGTSGNEQFF; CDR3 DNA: TGTGCCATCTCCGGGACTAGCGGCAATGAGCAGTTCTTC
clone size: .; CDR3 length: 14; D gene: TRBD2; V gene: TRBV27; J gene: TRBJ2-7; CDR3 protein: CASSPGTRFYEQYF; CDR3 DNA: TGTGCCAGCAGCCCCGGGACTAGGTTCTACGAGCAGTACTTC
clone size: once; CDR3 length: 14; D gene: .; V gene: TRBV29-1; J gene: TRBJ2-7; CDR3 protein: CSVGRDSRRREQYF; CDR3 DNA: TGCAGCGTAGGCCGGGACTCCCGACGACGCGAGCAGTACTTC
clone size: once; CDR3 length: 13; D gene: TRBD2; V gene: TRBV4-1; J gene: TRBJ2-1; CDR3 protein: CASSARDYDEQFF; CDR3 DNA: TGCGCCAGCAGCGCTCGGGACTATGATGAGCAGTTCTTC
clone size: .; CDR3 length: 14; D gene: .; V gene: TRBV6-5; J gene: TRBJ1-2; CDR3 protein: CASSQGGAGLGYTF; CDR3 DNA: TGTGCCAGCAGTCAGGGAGGGGCAGGTCTTGGCTACACCTTC
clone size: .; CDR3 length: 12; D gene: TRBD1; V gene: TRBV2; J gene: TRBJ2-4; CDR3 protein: CASSEGQNIQYF; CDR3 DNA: TGTGCCAGCAGTGAGGGACAGAACATTCAGTACTTC
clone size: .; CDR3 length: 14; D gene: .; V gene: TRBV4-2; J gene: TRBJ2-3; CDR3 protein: CASSQRSSTDTQYF; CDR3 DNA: TGTGCCAGCAGCCAACGCTCATCCACAGATACGCAGTATTTT
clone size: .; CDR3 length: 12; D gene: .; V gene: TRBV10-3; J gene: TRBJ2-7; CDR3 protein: CAISGTIYEQYF; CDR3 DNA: TGTGCCATCAGTGGGACAATCTACGAGCAGTACTTC
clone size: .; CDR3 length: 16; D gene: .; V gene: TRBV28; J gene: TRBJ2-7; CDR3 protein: CASSFGRAGFHYEQYF; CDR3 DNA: TGTGCCAGCAGTTTTGGTCGCGCAGGGTTTCACTACGAGCAGTACTTC